The 18 T cell receptor beta chains below were found in one sample sequenced in a study of identical twins. TCRdb processed the 5' RACE reads anew with MiXCR; each CDR3 protein has one entry. The sample includes 400,000 to 500,000 distinct CDR3 sequences, roughly 13% of them seen just once. These data were likewise used in another study, on yellow fever vaccine responses in identical twins.

The specimen was CD4+ T cells sorted from blood. These receptors originate from a woman aged 18-35 years in good health.

The genes are TRBV20-1 and TRBJ2-7; 10 nucleotides agree with TRBD1. The CDR3 sequence is 13 residues long. Per the germline V gene, CDR1 is DFQATT and CDR2 is SNEGSKA (reference sequence). J gave up 4 bases and V 6 bases, and 6 bases lay outside the gene matches. The CDR3 sequence is CSAWDRGGYEQYF. The DNA for the CDR3 is TGCAGTGCCTGGGACAGGGGAGGATACGAGCAGTACTTC.

The chain recombines TRBV15 with TRBJ2-2, with D perhaps being TRBD1 or TRBD2 (6 bases each). This CDR3 has 16 residues. Trimming cost V 3 bases and J 4 bases, with 15 bases left between them. Germline V gives CDR1 LNHNV, CDR2 YYDKDF (reference sequence). The CDR3 here is CATSSPAGGPTGELFF. The DNA of the CDR3 is TGTGCCACCAGCAGCCCGGCCGGGGGCCCCACCGGGGAGCTGTTTTTT. The full variable domain, its missing parts supplied by reference TRBV15 and TRBJ2-2, is DAMVIQNPRYQVTQFGKPVTLSCSQTLNHNVMYWYQQKSSQAPKLLFHYYDKDFNNEADTPDNFQSRRPNTSFCFLDIRSPGLGDTAMYLCATSSPAGGPTGELFFGEGSRLTVL.

The chain employs TRBV5-1 and TRBJ2-5, with D possibly being TRBD1 (8 bases). Trimming took off 4 bases at V and 9 bases at J, with 28 bases between the two ends. The V gene's germline CDR1 is SGHRS and CDR2 YFSETQ. The CDR3 extends over 17 amino acids. The CDR3 DNA is TGCGCCAGCAGCACACGGACAGGGTCGGGGCAAGCGGGGTCCCAGTACTTC. Protein: CASSTRTGSGQAGSQYF.

This clonotype turned up a few times. V gene TRBV12-3 or TRBV12-4 combines with J gene TRBJ2-7; possible D gene TRBD1, 5 bases. This CDR3 spans 13 amino acids. V was cut by 2 bases and J by 6 bases, with 11 bases left in between. CDR3 residues: CASSLFTGLEQYF. The DNA for the CDR3 is TGTGCCAGCAGTTTATTTACAGGTCTCGAGCAGTACTTC.

Concerning this clonotype: One junction end does not reproduce the germline sequence, and a read error may be involved. This chain uses TRBV11-1 with TRBJ2-3; 12 bases are a match to TRBD2. This CDR3 is 17 amino acids long. The germline gives CDR1 SGHAT, CDR2 FQDESV (reference sequence). The CDR3 loop reads CASSRLAGDRYANPPAF. As DNA, the CDR3 is TGTGCCAGCAGCAGACTAGCGGGGGACAGATACGCGAACCCCCCGGCTTTT. Full variable domain (missing parts from reference TRBV11-1 and TRBJ2-3): EAEVAQSPRYKITEKSQAVAFWCDPISGHATLYWYRQILGQGPELLVQFQDESVVDDSQLPKDRFSAERLKGVDSTLKIQPAELGDSAMYLCASSRLAGDRYANPPAFGPGTRLTVL.

The genes are TRBV4-1 and TRBJ2-3, with 13 bases aligning to TRBD2. Germline trimming cut 2 bases from V and 5 bases from J; bases unmatched to any gene: 7. Germline-derived CDR1 and CDR2 are MGHRA and YSYEKL. The CDR3 contains 17 residues. CDR3 nucleotides: TGCGCCAGCAGCCAACAACCGGGACTAGCGGGACAAGATACGCAGTATTTT. This codes for CASSQQPGLAGQDTQYF.

The table lists this clonotype with many counts. This rearrangement joins TRBV12-3 or TRBV12-4 to TRBJ2-3; 8 nucleotides agree with TRBD2. The CDR3 consists of 14 residues. Unmatched junction bases numbered 3, after V lost 0 bases and J lost 7 bases. The CDR3 region is CASSLAGGANTQYF. Here the CDR3 DNA reads TGTGCCAGCAGTTTAGCCGGGGGGGCCAATACGCAGTATTTT.

V gene TRBV12-3 or TRBV12-4 combines with J gene TRBJ2-7; D unresolved. The V gene lost 5 bases and the J gene lost 1 base, with 9 bases spanning the gap. The CDR3 runs 13 residues. Written as DNA, the CDR3 is TGTGCCAGCAGTCCCAGTTTTTCCTACGAGCAGTACTTC. Its protein product is CASSPSFSYEQYF.

A few counts support this clonotype. The V and J genes are TRBV7-2 and TRBJ2-5, with TRBD2 identical over 11 bases. Germline CDR1 is SGHTA and CDR2 is FQGNSA. V lost 3 bases to trimming and J lost 4 bases; unmatched junction nucleotides: 7. The CDR3 consists of 16 residues. CDR3 sequence: CASSLWGTSGVETQYF. The CDR3 DNA follows: TGTGCCAGCAGCTTGTGGGGGACTAGCGGTGTAGAGACCCAGTACTTC.

The table lists this clonotype with many counts. J is TRBJ2-1 and V is TRBV7-2; 11 bases fit TRBD1. CDR1 is SGHTA and CDR2 is FQGNSA in the germline V gene. V trimming: 5 bases; J trimming: 8 bases; junction bases outside the gene matches: 8. The CDR3 loop spans 15 amino acids. CDR3 bases: TGTGCCAGCAGCGACCGGGACAGGGGGATGTATGAGCAGTTCTTC. Amino acid sequence: CASSDRDRGMYEQFF.

The CDR3 is CASNSPTDTQYF. As DNA, the CDR3 is TGCGCCAGCAACAGCCCCACAGATACGCAGTATTTT. The chain recombines TRBV10-2 with TRBJ2-3; D gene unclear. The ends were cut back, 7 bases at V and 2 bases at J, with 7 bases in the middle. This CDR3 is 12 amino acids long. Looked up from germline, CDR1 is WSHSY and CDR2 is SAAADI.

This clonotype was observed a handful of times. The V call is TRBV19, the J call TRBJ2-5; 7 bases agree with TRBD1. Trimming at V came to 4 bases and at J to 4 bases, leaving 6 bases not matched to a gene. There are 14 residues in the CDR3. Germline CDR1 LNHDA, CDR2 SQIVND (reference sequence). DNA for the CDR3: TGTGCCAGTAGTAGTCAGGGGGATCGAGAGACCCAGTACTTC. Translated: CASSSQGDRETQYF.

This clonotype was seen repeatedly, ten times or more. The CDR3 DNA reads TGCGCCAGCAGCCAAGAGGGCTCTTCCTACAATGAGCAGTTCTTC. Amino acids: CASSQEGSSYNEQFF. The chain couples TRBV4-3 to TRBJ2-1; D is uncertain. CDR1 and CDR2 from the germline V gene are LGHNA and YSLEER. The V and J ends lost 0 bases and 1 base respectively, with 7 bases between them. The CDR3 spans 15 residues.

V gene TRBV4-3 combines with J gene TRBJ2-7; possibly TRBD2 for D (5 bases). V lost 0 bases to trimming and J lost 5 bases, with 14 bases between them. CDR3 length: 15 amino acids. Germline CDR1 LGHNA, CDR2 YSLEER. The CDR3 reads CASSQDRRSNHEQYF. CDR3 DNA: TGCGCCAGCAGCCAAGATCGGAGGTCCAACCACGAGCAGTACTTC.

This clonotype was detected ten times or more. This chain connects TRBV6-1 to TRBJ1-2, with 9 bases identical to TRBD1. The CDR3 has 15 residues. The junction had 13 bases not matched to a gene; V was cut back by 6 bases and J by 8 bases. Germline CDR1 is MNHNS and CDR2 is SASEGT. DNA for the CDR3: TGTGCCAGCAGGGGACAGGGCGCCCGTGCAGGGGGCTACACCTTC. Translation gives CASRGQGARAGGYTF.

The chain combines TRBV5-4 with TRBJ2-2, with D possibly TRBD2 on 5 matching bases. The CDR3 loop spans 18 amino acids. V was pared by 0 bases and J by 1 base, with 16 bases between. In germline, CDR1 is SGHNT, CDR2 YYREEE (reference sequence). The CDR3 DNA reads TGTGCCAGCAGCTTGGTCACTTTTGCGGGCATGAACACCGGGGAGCTGTTTTTT. This codes for CASSLVTFAGMNTGELFF.

The chain carries TRBV6-2 or TRBV6-3 and TRBJ1-5; the D is unclear. The CDR3 length is 13 residues. The germline CDR1 and CDR2 sequences are MNHEY and SVGEGT. V was cut by 5 bases and J by 10 bases, with 15 bases left in between. CDR3 sequence: CASSEIPSGPQHF. The CDR3 coding sequence is TGTGCCAGCAGTGAGATTCCTAGCGGACCCCAGCATTTT.

This clonotype has ten or more counts. One end of the junction is discordant with germline, which a read error may explain. This chain uses TRBV20-1 with TRBJ2-3; TRBD2 agrees at 9 bases. This CDR3 has 13 amino acids. Looked up from germline, CDR1 is DFQATT and CDR2 is SNEGSKA (reference sequence). CDR3 protein: CSVTAGGGDTQYF. CDR3 DNA: TGCAGCGTAACAGCGGGAGGAGGGGATACCCAGTATTTT.